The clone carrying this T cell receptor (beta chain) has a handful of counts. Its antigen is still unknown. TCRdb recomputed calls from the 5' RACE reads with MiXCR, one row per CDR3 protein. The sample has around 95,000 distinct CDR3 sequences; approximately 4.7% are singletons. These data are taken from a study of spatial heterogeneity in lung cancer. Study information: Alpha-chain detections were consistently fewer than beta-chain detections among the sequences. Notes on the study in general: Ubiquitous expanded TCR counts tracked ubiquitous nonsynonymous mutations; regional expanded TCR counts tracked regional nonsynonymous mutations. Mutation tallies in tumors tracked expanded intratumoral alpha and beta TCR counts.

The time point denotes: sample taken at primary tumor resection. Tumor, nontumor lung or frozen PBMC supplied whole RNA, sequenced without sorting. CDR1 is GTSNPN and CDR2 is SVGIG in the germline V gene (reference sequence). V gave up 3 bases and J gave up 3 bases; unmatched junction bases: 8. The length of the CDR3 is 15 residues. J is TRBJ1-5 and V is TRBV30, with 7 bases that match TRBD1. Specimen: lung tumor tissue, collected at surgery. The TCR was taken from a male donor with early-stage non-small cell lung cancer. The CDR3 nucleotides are TGTGCCTGGAGCACAGGGGCAGGCGACAATCAGCCCCAGCATTTT. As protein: CAWSTGAGDNQPQHF.